This entry is about one T cell receptor beta chain. What it binds is unknown. 13 Jbeta primers and 60 Vbeta primers were used for the PCR. Assay used: immunoSEQ multiplex PCR; TCRdb lists only in-frame clones, some missing. The profile covers 45,000 to 65,000 clones, with less than 75% appearing a single time and roughly 22% taken by the ten largest. CDR3 size: 15 residues. Looked up from germline, CDR1 is SEHNR and CDR2 is FQNEAQ (reference sequence). The J segment lost 5 bases and the V segment lost 4 bases, leaving 10 bases of the junction unmatched. This record comes from a study of cytomegalovirus exposure and HLA in healthy donors. Overall study findings and caveats: Usually a TCR sequence was rare, but some public TCRs were found in many donors. Later analysis suggested links between common viral pathogens and several top significant clusters. What TCR beta sequences reportedly achieved was accurate prediction of HLA-A and HLA-B alleles in most subjects.

This receptor was taken from a woman aged 50 to 60 in good health and CMV-seropositive. Sequencing was carried out using PBMCs. The V and J genes are TRBV7-9 and TRBJ2-7, with 8 positions matching TRBD1. This chain's CDR3 is CASSSRTGQDDEQYF. The DNA for the CDR3 is TGTGCCAGCAGCTCTCGAACGGGACAGGACGACGAGCAGTACTTC.